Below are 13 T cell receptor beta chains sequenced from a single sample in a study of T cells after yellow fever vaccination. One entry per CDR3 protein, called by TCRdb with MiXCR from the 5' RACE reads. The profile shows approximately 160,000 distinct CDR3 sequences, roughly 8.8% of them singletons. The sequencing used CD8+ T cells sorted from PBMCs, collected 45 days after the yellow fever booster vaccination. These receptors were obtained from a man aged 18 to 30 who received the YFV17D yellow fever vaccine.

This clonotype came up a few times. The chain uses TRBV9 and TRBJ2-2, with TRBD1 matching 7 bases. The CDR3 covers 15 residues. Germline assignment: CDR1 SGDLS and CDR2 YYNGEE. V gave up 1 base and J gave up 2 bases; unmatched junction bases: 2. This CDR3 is CASSVLGGNTGELFF. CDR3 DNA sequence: TGTGCCAGCAGCGTATTAGGGGGCAACACCGGGGAGCTGTTTTTT.

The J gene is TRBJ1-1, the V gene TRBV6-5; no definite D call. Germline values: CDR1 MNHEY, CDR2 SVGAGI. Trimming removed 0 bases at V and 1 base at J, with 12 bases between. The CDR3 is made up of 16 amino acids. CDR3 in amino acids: CASSYSRDRGNTEAFF. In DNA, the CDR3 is TGTGCCAGCAGTTACTCGAGAGATCGGGGGAACACTGAAGCTTTCTTT.

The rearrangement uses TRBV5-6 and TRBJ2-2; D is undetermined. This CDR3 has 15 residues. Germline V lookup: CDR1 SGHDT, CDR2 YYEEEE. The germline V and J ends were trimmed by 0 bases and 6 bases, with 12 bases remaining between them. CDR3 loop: CASSLARPRPGELFF. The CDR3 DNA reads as TGTGCCAGCAGCTTGGCTCGCCCAAGACCCGGGGAGCTGTTTTTT.

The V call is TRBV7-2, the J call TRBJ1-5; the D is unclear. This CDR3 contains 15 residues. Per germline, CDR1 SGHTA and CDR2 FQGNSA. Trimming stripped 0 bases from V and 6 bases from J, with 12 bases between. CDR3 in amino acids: CASSLAPAVSQPQHF. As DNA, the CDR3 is TGTGCCAGCAGCTTAGCCCCGGCAGTGTCTCAGCCCCAGCATTTT.

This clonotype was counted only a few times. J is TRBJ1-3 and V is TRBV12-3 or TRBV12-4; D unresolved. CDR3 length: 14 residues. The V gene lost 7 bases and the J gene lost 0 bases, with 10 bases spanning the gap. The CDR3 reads CASNEGSSGNTIYF. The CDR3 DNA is TGTGCCAGCAATGAAGGGTCCTCTGGAAACACCATATATTTT.

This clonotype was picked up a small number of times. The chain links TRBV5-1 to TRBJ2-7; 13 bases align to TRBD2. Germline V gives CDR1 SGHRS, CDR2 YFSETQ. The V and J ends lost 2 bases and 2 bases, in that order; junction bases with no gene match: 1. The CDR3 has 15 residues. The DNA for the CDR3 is TGCGCCAGCAGCTTTACTAGCGGGAGGGCCTACGAGCAGTACTTC. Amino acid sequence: CASSFTSGRAYEQYF. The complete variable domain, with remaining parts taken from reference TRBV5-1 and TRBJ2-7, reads KAGVTQTPRYLIKTRGQQVTLSCSPISGHRSVSWYQQTPGQGLQFLFEYFSETQRNKGNFPGRFSGRQFSNSRSEMNVSTLELGDSALYLCASSFTSGRAYEQYFGPGTRLTVT.

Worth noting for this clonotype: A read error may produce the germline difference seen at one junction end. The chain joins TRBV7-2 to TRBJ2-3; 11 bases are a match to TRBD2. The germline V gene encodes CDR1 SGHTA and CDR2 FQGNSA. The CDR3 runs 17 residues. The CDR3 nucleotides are TGTGCCAGCAGCTCCCTAGCGGGGGGCCGGAGCACAGATGCGCAGTATTTT. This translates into CASSSLAGGRSTDAQYF.

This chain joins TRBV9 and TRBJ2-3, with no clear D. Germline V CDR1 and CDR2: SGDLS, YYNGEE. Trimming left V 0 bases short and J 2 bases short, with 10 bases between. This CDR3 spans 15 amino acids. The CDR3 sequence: CASSVAYGNTDTQYF. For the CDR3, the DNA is TGTGCCAGCAGCGTAGCTTACGGAAACACAGATACGCAGTATTTT.

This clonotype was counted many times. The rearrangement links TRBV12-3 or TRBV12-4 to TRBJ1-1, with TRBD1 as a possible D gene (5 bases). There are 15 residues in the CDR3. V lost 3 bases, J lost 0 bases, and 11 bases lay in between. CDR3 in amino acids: CASSFLEGLNTEAFF. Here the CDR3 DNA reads TGTGCCAGCAGTTTTCTCGAGGGACTGAACACTGAAGCTTTCTTT.

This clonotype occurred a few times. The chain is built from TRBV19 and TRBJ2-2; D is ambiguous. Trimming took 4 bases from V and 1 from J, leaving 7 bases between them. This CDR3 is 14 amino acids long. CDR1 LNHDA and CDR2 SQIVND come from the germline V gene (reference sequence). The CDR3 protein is CASSSRRNTGELFF. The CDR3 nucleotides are TGTGCCAGTAGTAGTCGCAGGAACACCGGGGAGCTGTTTTTT.

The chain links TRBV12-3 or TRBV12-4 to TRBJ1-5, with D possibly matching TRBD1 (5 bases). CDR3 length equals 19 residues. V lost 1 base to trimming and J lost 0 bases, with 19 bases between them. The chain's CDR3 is CASSLGGVWGGYSNQPQHF. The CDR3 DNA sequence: TGTGCCAGCAGTTTAGGAGGGGTCTGGGGTGGTTATAGCAATCAGCCCCAGCATTTT.

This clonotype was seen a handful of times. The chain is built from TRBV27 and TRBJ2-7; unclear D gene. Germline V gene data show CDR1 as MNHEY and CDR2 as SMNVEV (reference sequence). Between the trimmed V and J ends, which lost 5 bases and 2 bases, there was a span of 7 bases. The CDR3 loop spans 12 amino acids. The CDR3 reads CASSPNTYEQYF. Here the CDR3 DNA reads TGTGCCAGCAGTCCGAATACCTACGAGCAGTACTTC.

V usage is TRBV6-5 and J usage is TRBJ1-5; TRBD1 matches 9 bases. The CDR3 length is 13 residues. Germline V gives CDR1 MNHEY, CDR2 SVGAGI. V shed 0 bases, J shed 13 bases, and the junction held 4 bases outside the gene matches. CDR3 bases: TGTGCCAGCAGTTACTCGCGGGACAGGGAACAGCATTTT. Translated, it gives CASSYSRDREQHF.